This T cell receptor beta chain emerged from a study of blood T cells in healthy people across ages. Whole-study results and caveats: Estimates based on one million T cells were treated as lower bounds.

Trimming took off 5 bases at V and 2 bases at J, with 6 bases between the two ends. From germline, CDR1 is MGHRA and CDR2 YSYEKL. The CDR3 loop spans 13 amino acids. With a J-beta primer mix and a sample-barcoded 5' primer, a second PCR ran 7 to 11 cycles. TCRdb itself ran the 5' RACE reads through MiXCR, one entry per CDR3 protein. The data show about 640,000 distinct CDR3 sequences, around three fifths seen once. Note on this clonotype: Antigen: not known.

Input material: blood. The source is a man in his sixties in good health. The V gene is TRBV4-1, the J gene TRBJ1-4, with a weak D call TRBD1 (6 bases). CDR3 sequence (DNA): TGCGCCAGCAGCGGACAGACTAATGAAAAACTGTTTTTT. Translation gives CASSGQTNEKLFF.